These 18 T cell receptor beta chains share one sample of origin, sequenced in a study of T-cell memory formation after mild COVID-19. From the 5' RACE reads, TCRdb called clonotypes with MiXCR, one entry per CDR3 protein. This table holds about 500,000 distinct CDR3 sequences, around 21% found once. Material for sequencing was PBMCs or a T cell subset sorted from them (not recorded which). The receptors were gathered from an adult woman who had mild COVID-19 (a few samples of this study predate the infection). Cell type and time point are not known.

The genes are TRBV5-1 and TRBJ2-3, with TRBD2 identical over 10 bases. This CDR3 spans 15 amino acids. V trimming: 4 bases; J trimming: 2 bases; junction bases outside the gene matches: 4. CDR1 SGHRS and CDR2 YFSETQ come from the germline V gene. The CDR3 DNA reads TGCGCCAGCAGCGTCCTAGCGGGGGACACAGATACGCAGTATTTT. This gives the protein CASSVLAGDTDTQYF.

The chain has TRBV5-1 and TRBJ2-3, with TRBD2 identical over 9 bases. The CDR3 spans 16 residues. Germline V gives CDR1 SGHRS, CDR2 YFSETQ. The junction had 4 bases not matched to a gene; V was cut back by 0 bases and J by 2 bases. In DNA, the CDR3 is TGCGCCAGCAGCTTGGTTAGCGGGGGATCCACAGATACGCAGTATTTT. Protein: CASSLVSGGSTDTQYF.

V gene TRBV6-5 combines with J gene TRBJ2-1, with 7 nucleotides matching TRBD2. The V gene's germline CDR1 is MNHEY and CDR2 SVGAGI. The CDR3 loop spans 16 amino acids. Trimming took 0 bases from V and 8 from J; bases not matched to a gene: 10. The CDR3 region is CASSYSLWEGLDEQFF. CDR3 nucleotide sequence: TGTGCCAGCAGTTACTCTCTGTGGGAGGGCCTCGATGAGCAGTTCTTC.

As DNA, the CDR3 is TGTGCCAGCTCCGGACCCAGGGCGGCAACTAATGAAAAACTGTTTTTT. Residues: CASSGPRAATNEKLFF. The genes are TRBV18 and TRBJ1-4; possibly TRBD1 for D (5 bases). Germline V lookup: CDR1 KGHSH, CDR2 LQKENI. V was trimmed by 6 bases and J by 0 bases, leaving 14 bases between them. CDR3 size: 16 residues.

The rearrangement uses TRBV14 and TRBJ2-3; 11 bases line up with TRBD2. V was pared by 2 bases and J by 4 bases, with 2 bases of the junction left unmatched. Germline V gene sequence: CDR1 SGHDN, CDR2 FVKESK. CDR3 length equals 15 residues. As DNA, the CDR3 is TGTGCCAGCAGCCAACAACTAGCGGGAGCAGATACGCAGTATTTT. Protein product: CASSQQLAGADTQYF.

This clonotype came up a few times. The chain links TRBV18 to TRBJ2-5, with D perhaps matching TRBD2 (6 bases). This CDR3 comprises 15 residues. Germline V CDR1 and CDR2: KGHSH, LQKENI. V was pared by 3 bases and J by 2 bases, with 13 bases between. The CDR3 coding sequence is TGTGCCAGCTCACCTCGGGACTCCCGGCAAGAGACCCAGTACTTC. This sequence encodes CASSPRDSRQETQYF.

The chain has TRBV12-3 or TRBV12-4 and TRBJ1-1; no clear D gene. The length of the CDR3 is 15 residues. V was clipped by 2 bases and J by 0 bases, with 10 bases between them. Here the CDR3 DNA reads TGTGCCAGCAGTTTAAGTAACTTAATGAACACTGAAGCTTTCTTT. It translates to CASSLSNLMNTEAFF.

The CDR3 DNA reads TGTGCCAGCAGTCCCATAACCGGGACACCTACCTACGAGCAGTACTTC. Amino acid sequence: CASSPITGTPTYEQYF. The chain is built from TRBV6-2 or TRBV6-3 and TRBJ2-7; tentative D call: TRBD1 (6 bases). V lost 5 bases and J 2 bases, leaving 19 bases between the germline ends. The CDR3 runs 16 residues. The germline gives CDR1 MNHEY, CDR2 SVGEGT.

This clonotype was picked up many times. The chain combines TRBV5-1 with TRBJ1-6; 11 nucleotides align to TRBD1. From germline, CDR1 is SGHRS and CDR2 YFSETQ. The CDR3 runs 15 residues. Trimming removed 5 bases from V and 10 bases from J; junction bases left unmatched: 8. CDR3 nucleotides: TGCGCCAGCAGTCAAAAGGGACAGGGGGGATCACCCCTCCACTTT. Translated: CASSQKGQGGSPLHF.

The chain couples TRBV29-1 to TRBJ1-1; no firm D call. This CDR3 has 13 residues. Trimming removed 6 bases from V and 5 bases from J, with 16 bases in between. Germline lookup yields CDR1 SQVTM and CDR2 ANQGSEA. CDR3 in DNA: TGCAGCGTAGGAGGTGGCTCGCGGACTGAAGCTTTCTTT. This gives the protein CSVGGGSRTEAFF.

This clonotype has more than one count but fewer than ten. V is TRBV7-7 and J is TRBJ2-5; the D is unclear. V was cut by 1 base and J by 2 bases, with 11 bases left in between. The CDR3 is 15 amino acids. Looked up from germline, CDR1 is SSHAT and CDR2 is FNYEAQ (reference sequence). CDR3 sequence reads: CASSLGRQRQETQYF. In DNA, the CDR3 is TGTGCCAGCAGCTTAGGTCGCCAGAGACAAGAGACCCAGTACTTC.

This clonotype was found a few times. The genes are TRBV25-1 and TRBJ2-3, with TRBD1 as a possible D gene (5 bases). The V and J ends lost 5 bases and 4 bases respectively, with 16 bases between them. Germline V gene sequence: CDR1 MGHDK, CDR2 SYGVNS. The length of the CDR3 is 15 residues. This CDR3 reads CASSTWGAQSDTQYF. In nucleotides, the CDR3 is TGTGCCAGCAGTACCTGGGGCGCACAGTCAGATACGCAGTATTTT.

As for this clonotype: Sequence at one end of the junction differs from germline and may be a read error. The chain recombines TRBV7-9 with TRBJ2-5; 9 bases match TRBD1. Germline V gene data show CDR1 as SEHNR and CDR2 as FQNEAQ (reference sequence). The CDR3 has 11 residues. The CDR3 DNA sequence: TGTGCCAGCAGCTCCCGACAGGGGGGCACCTTC. It translates to CASSSRQGGTF.

V gene TRBV7-8 combines with J gene TRBJ2-1; perhaps TRBD2 as D (6 bases). Looked up from germline, CDR1 is SGHVS and CDR2 is FQNEAQ. CDR3 size: 17 residues. V was trimmed by 5 bases and J by 4 bases, leaving 21 bases between them. CDR3 residues: CASSPGTPPSIYNEQFF. DNA of the CDR3: TGTGCCAGCAGCCCGGGGACTCCCCCCTCAATATACAATGAGCAGTTCTTC.

In its sample, this clonotype was seen many times. V gene TRBV24-1 combines with J gene TRBJ2-3, with D hard to call. The V gene's germline CDR1 is KGHDR and CDR2 SFDVKD. The germline V and J ends were trimmed by 2 bases and 0 bases, with 5 bases remaining between them. The CDR3 runs to 14 residues. CDR3 DNA: TGTGCCACCAGTGATTCGACTAGCACAGATACGCAGTATTTT. It is translated as CATSDSTSTDTQYF.

In its sample, this clonotype was seen a few times. This chain uses TRBV9 with TRBJ2-1, with 11 positions matching TRBD2. Germline CDR1 is SGDLS and CDR2 is YYNGEE. J was trimmed by 9 bases and V by 0 bases; bases with no gene match: 11. CDR3 length equals 17 residues. CDR3 region: CASSVDPSGRTTGEQFF. CDR3 bases: TGTGCCAGCAGCGTAGATCCTAGCGGGAGGACTACAGGTGAGCAGTTCTTC. Complete variable domain (other parts from reference TRBV9 and TRBJ2-1): DSGVTQTPKHLITATGQRVTLRCSPRSGDLSVYWYQQSLDQGLQFLIQYYNGEERAKGNILERFSAQQFPDLHSELNLSSLELGDSALYFCASSVDPSGRTTGEQFFGPGTRLTVL.

This clonotype came up a few times. The chain joins TRBV3-1 to TRBJ2-7, with TRBD2 identical over 8 bases. The V segment lost 4 bases and the J segment 5 bases; nucleotides outside the gene matches: 4. CDR1 and CDR2 from the germline V gene are LGHDT and YNNKEL (reference sequence). The CDR3 is 13 residues long. CDR3 nucleotide sequence: TGTGCCAGCAGCCGAGTAGCGGGACACGAGCAGTACTTC. It codes for CASSRVAGHEQYF.

The chain employs TRBV4-1 and TRBJ2-3, with D uncertain. Trimming took off 8 bases at V and 2 bases at J, with 8 bases between the two ends. The CDR3 length is 12 residues. Germline V CDR1 and CDR2: MGHRA, YSYEKL. The CDR3 coding sequence is TGCGCCAGCGGGATAGTCACAGATACGCAGTATTTT. Its translation: CASGIVTDTQYF.